This TCR beta chain was sequenced during a study of regulatory T cells in long-lasting Graves disease. Study results and caveats: Sharing of public clonotypes was greater in persistent patients (under 3,000) than in new patients (966).

Time point given: persistent/refractory GD, antithyroid drugs over 5 years with positive TRAb. Scientists built the TCR library using RNA that was extracted from PBMCs. By American Thyroid Association guidelines, Graves' disease was diagnosed in the cohort. CDR3 size: 11 residues. Germline values: CDR1 MDHEN, CDR2 SYDVKM. With 7 bases removed from V and 2 bases from J, the gap between germline ends came to 5 bases. This clonotype was observed many times. Its target is not known. TCR beta libraries were built with iRepertoire HTBI primers and Arm-PCR of CDR3 regions. One entry per CDR3 protein results from TCRdb running MiXCR on the multiplex PCR reads. The repertoire includes about 400,000 distinct CDR3 sequences, less than 25% of them detected once, and more than 20% sits in the top ten.

The clonotype originates from a female donor with Graves disease. Sequences were derived from peripheral blood mononuclear cells (PBMCs), sampled when the disease was refractory, from a patient treated with antithyroid drugs. The rearrangement links TRBV28 to TRBJ2-5, with D unresolved. The chain's CDR3 is CASTKQETQYF. CDR3 coding DNA: TGTGCCAGCACGAAACAAGAGACCCAGTACTTC.